This passage covers 13 T cell receptor beta chains from one sample sequenced in a study of cytomegalovirus exposure and HLA in healthy donors. TCRdb keeps only in-frame clones here, not all; method: immunoSEQ multiplex PCR. Of over 100,000 clones listed, approximately 89% are singletons. Sequencing was carried out using PBMCs. All receptors come from a woman in her late teens or twenties in good health and CMV-seronegative.

The CDR3 sequence is CASSEVGGAHGELFF. In nucleotides, the CDR3 is TGTGCCAGCAGTGAAGTCGGGGGGGCCCACGGGGAGCTGTTTTTT. The chain links TRBV6-1 to TRBJ2-2, with 8 bases aligning to TRBD2. With 1 base clipped from V and 7 bases from J, the junction kept 5 bases outside the gene matches. The germline gives CDR1 MNHNS, CDR2 SASEGT. The CDR3 runs to 15 residues.

The chain recombines TRBV10-3 with TRBJ2-1; TRBD2 matches at 9 bases. This CDR3 comprises 13 residues. CDR1 and CDR2 from the germline V gene are ENHRY and SYGVKD. Trimming cost V 6 bases and J 6 bases; bases outside gene matches: 3. The CDR3: CAISGGGVNEQFF. The CDR3 bases are TGTGCCATCAGCGGCGGGGGGGTCAATGAGCAGTTCTTC.

The CDR3 region is CASSVSGDYNEQFF. The CDR3 coding sequence is TGTGCCAGCAGCGTCAGCGGGGACTACAATGAGCAGTTCTTC. This rearrangement joins TRBV9 to TRBJ2-1, with TRBD2 identical over 7 bases. CDR1 and CDR2 from the germline V gene are SGDLS and YYNGEE. Trimming at V came to 2 bases and at J to 3 bases, leaving 2 bases not matched to a gene. The length of the CDR3 is 14 residues. The full variable domain, in which reference TRBV9 and TRBJ2-1 provide the parts outside the CDR3, is DSGVTQTPKHLITATGQRVTLRCSPRSGDLSVYWYQQSLDQGLQFLIQYYNGEERAKGNILERFSAQQFPDLHSELNLSSLELGDSALYFCASSVSGDYNEQFFGPGTRLTVL.

The chain combines TRBV11-3 with TRBJ1-2, with D tentatively TRBD1 (6 bases). This CDR3 is built from 14 residues. Trimming removed 5 bases from V and 8 bases from J, with 18 bases in between. CDR1 is SGHNT and CDR2 is YENEEA in the germline V gene. The CDR3 reads CASSPNGQRGGYTF. DNA for the CDR3: TGTGCCAGCAGCCCGAACGGACAGCGCGGAGGCTACACCTTC.

This chain links TRBV9 with TRBJ1-6, with TRBD1 as a possible D gene (5 bases). Germline loops: CDR1 SGDLS, CDR2 YYNGEE. This CDR3 is built from 15 residues. Deletions cut 3 bases from V and 0 bases from J, with 7 bases between. The CDR3 is CASSAQGSYNSPLHF. The CDR3 DNA follows: TGTGCCAGCAGCGCCCAGGGCTCCTATAATTCACCCCTCCACTTT.

The rearrangement joins TRBV7-6 to TRBJ1-3; TRBD1 might be the D (6 bases). This CDR3 has 17 residues. The ends were cut back, 4 bases at V and 0 bases at J, with 16 bases in the middle. Germline V gene data show CDR1 as SGHVS and CDR2 as FNYEAQ. The CDR3 region has the DNA TGTGCCAGCAGCTGGGTAGGGGGGGAGGCCTCTGGAAACACCATATATTTT. Its protein is CASSWVGGEASGNTIYF. The full variable domain, completed using reference TRBV7-6 and TRBJ1-3, is GAGVSQSPRYKVTKRGQDVALRCDPISGHVSLYWYRQALGQGPEFLTYFNYEAQQDKSGLPNDRFSAERPEGSISTLTIQRTEQRDSAMYRCASSWVGGEASGNTIYFGEGSWLTVV.

V gene TRBV21-1 combines with J gene TRBJ1-5. TRBV21-1 is described as a pseudogene. The CDR3 spans 16 residues. DNA of the CDR3: TGTGCCAGCAGCATCCCAGCGTGGTATAGCAATCAGCCCCAGCATTTT. Its protein is CASSIPAWYSNQPQHF.

The chain uses TRBV7-9 and TRBJ1-4; 7 bases agree with TRBD1. CDR1 and CDR2 (germline): SEHNR, FQNEAQ (reference sequence). V lost 3 bases and J lost 6; bases outside the gene matches: 4. CDR3 length: 14 amino acids. The DNA for the CDR3 is TGTGCCAGCAGCTTCACAGGGGACCATGAAAAACTGTTTTTT. It encodes CASSFTGDHEKLFF. Full variable domain (rest looked up from reference TRBV7-9 and TRBJ1-4): DTGVSQNPRHKITKRGQNVTFRCDPISEHNRLYWYRQTLGQGPEFLTYFQNEAQLEKSRLLSDRFSAERPKGSFSTLEIQRTEQGDSAMYLCASSFTGDHEKLFFGSGTQLSVL.

This clone showed up just a few times. The rearrangement links TRBV30 to TRBJ1-1, with TRBD1 matching over 8 bases. The junction had 6 bases not matched to a gene; V was cut back by 2 bases and J by 4 bases. The germline V gene has CDR1 GTSNPN and CDR2 SVGIG (reference sequence). This CDR3 region has 14 residues. This CDR3 is CAWSKQGAATEAFF. Written as DNA, the CDR3 is TGTGCCTGGAGTAAGCAGGGGGCGGCCACTGAAGCTTTCTTT.

In this sample, this clone turned up once. The chain combines TRBV15 with TRBJ1-2; 8 positions agree with TRBD1. The CDR3 runs 16 residues. Germline CDR1 and CDR2: LNHNV and YYDKDF (reference sequence). Trimming removed 1 base from V and 2 bases from J; junction bases left unmatched: 6. The CDR3 DNA is TGTGCCACCAGCAGAGGAGACAGGGGAGGCAACTATGGCTACACCTTC. Amino acids: CATSRGDRGGNYGYTF.

The chain combines TRBV19 with TRBJ1-4, with 7 bases aligning to TRBD1. The germline CDR1 and CDR2 sequences are LNHDA and SQIVND (reference sequence). This CDR3 contains 17 residues. V lost 3 bases to trimming and J lost 0 bases; unmatched junction nucleotides: 7. The CDR3 DNA sequence: TGTGCCAGTAGTATGGCCCCACAGGGGACAACTAATGAAAAACTGTTTTTT. Translated, it gives CASSMAPQGTTNEKLFF.

This sequence joins TRBV9 and TRBJ2-5; 13 bases are a match to TRBD2. The CDR3 extends over 17 amino acids. The germline V gene encodes CDR1 SGDLS and CDR2 YYNGEE. Unmatched junction bases numbered 11, after V lost 2 bases and J lost 7 bases. CDR3 sequence: CASSVSGTSGVTGTQYF. The CDR3 DNA reads TGTGCCAGCAGCGTCTCGGGGACTAGCGGGGTCACGGGGACCCAGTACTTC.

The V gene is TRBV27, the J gene TRBJ1-2, with TRBD1 matching 8 bases. J was trimmed by 5 bases and V by 4 bases; bases with no gene match: 9. The V gene's germline CDR1 is MNHEY and CDR2 SMNVEV (reference sequence). The CDR3 extends over 15 amino acids. CDR3 nucleotide sequence: TGTGCCAGCAGTTCCGGACAGGGTGTAAGGTATGGCTACACCTTC. Its protein product is CASSSGQGVRYGYTF.